Below are 3 T cell receptor beta chains sequenced from a single sample in a study of a mutant IDH1 vaccine in newly diagnosed glioma. The assay was immunoSEQ multiplex PCR, and TCRdb's table has in-frame clones only and misses some. The sample records tens of thousands of clones, around 60% being singletons. No antigen is known for these receptors. Time point here: week 47, end of study. It was 300 ug of mutant IDH1 20-mer peptide that made up each vaccine dose, given with topical imiquimod. Sequencing used peripheral blood mononuclear cells (PBMCs), obtained from a glioma patient whose treatment included an IDH1 peptide vaccine. These receptors originate from a man in his forties or fifties with glioma. Some clones in this sample may be carry-over from other donors' samples.

The V call is TRBV7-2, the J call TRBJ2-1; 7 bases agree with TRBD1. Germline trimming cut 6 bases from V and 7 bases from J; bases unmatched to any gene: 3. The germline CDR1 and CDR2 sequences are SGHTA and FQGNSA. The CDR3 spans 12 residues. DNA for the CDR3: TGTGCCAGCAGTTCGACAGGGAATGAGCAGTTCTTC. Translating gives CASSSTGNEQFF.

This sequence joins TRBV6-6 and TRBJ1-3, with no clear D. CDR1 and CDR2 (germline): MNHNY, SVGAGI (reference sequence). V gave up 7 bases and J gave up 2 bases, with 6 bases separating them. The CDR3 is 12 amino acids. CDR3 bases: TGTGCCAGCACCGAGCCTGGAAACACCATATATTTT. This codes for CASTEPGNTIYF.

The J gene is TRBJ1-2, the V gene TRBV23-1, with D perhaps TRBD1 (5 bases). Being an ORF, TRBV23-1 has a function that is uncertain. The CDR3 covers 15 residues. V lost 4 bases and J lost 10, with 22 bases in between. CDR3 bases: TGCGCCAGCAGTCCGCATATGAGGCAGGGACCCAACTACACCTTC. This encodes CASSPHMRQGPNYTF.